Listed here are 17 T cell receptor beta chains from one sample, sequenced in a study of cytomegalovirus exposure and HLA in healthy donors. 13 Jbeta primers and 60 Vbeta primers were used for the PCR. TCRdb keeps only in-frame clones here, not all; method: immunoSEQ multiplex PCR. The sample carries about 230,000 clones, around 80% recorded once. The sample comprised PBMCs. These receptors originate from a boy between 10 and 17 years old in good health and CMV-seronegative.

The rearrangement joins TRBV7-2 to TRBJ1-4; D not resolved. Per germline, CDR1 SGHTA and CDR2 FQGNSA. V lost 5 bases, J lost 4 bases, and 14 bases lay in between. CDR3 size: 15 residues. The CDR3 spells CASSPRRDNNEKLFF. The CDR3 DNA follows: TGTGCCAGCAGCCCCCGTCGCGACAATAATGAAAAACTGTTTTTT.

V usage is TRBV5-4 and J usage is TRBJ2-7; 10 positions match TRBD1. J gave up 5 bases and V 0 bases, and 8 bases lay outside the gene matches. This CDR3 spans 16 amino acids. CDR1 and CDR2 from the germline V gene are SGHNT and YYREEE (reference sequence). CDR3 sequence (DNA): TGTGCCAGCAGCTTGGGTGGACAGGGGGTTTTGAACGAGCAGTACTTC. This sequence encodes CASSLGGQGVLNEQYF. Full variable domain (remainder filled in from reference TRBV5-4 and TRBJ2-7): ETGVTQSPTHLIKTRGQQVTLRCSSQSGHNTVSWYQQALGQGPQFIFQYYREEENGRGNFPPRFSGLQFPNYSSELNVNALELDDSALYLCASSLGGQGVLNEQYFGPGTRLTVT.

The gene calls are TRBV19 and TRBJ2-5; a possible D gene is TRBD1 (6 bases). The CDR3 contains 14 residues. Germline-derived CDR1 and CDR2 are LNHDA and SQIVND (reference sequence). Trimming pared 5 bases from V and 5 bases from J, leaving 15 bases between. The CDR3 region is CASSSRGRAETQYF. The DNA of the CDR3 is TGTGCCAGTAGTTCCAGGGGTAGGGCTGAGACCCAGTACTTC. Drawing the rest from reference TRBV19 and TRBJ2-5, the complete variable domain is DGGITQSPKYLFRKEGQNVTLSCEQNLNHDAMYWYRQDPGQGLRLIYYSQIVNDFQKGDIAEGYSVSREKKESFPLTVTSAQKNPTAFYLCASSSRGRAETQYFGPGTRLLVL.

This CDR3 is CASSRSGGPVGYTEAFF. The CDR3 DNA reads TGTGCCAGTAGTCGGTCCGGGGGGCCAGTTGGATACACTGAAGCTTTCTTT. V and J are TRBV19 and TRBJ1-1; maybe TRBD1 (6 bases). The CDR3 spans 17 residues. Deletions cut 5 bases from V and 3 bases from J, with 22 bases between. Per the germline V gene, CDR1 is LNHDA and CDR2 is SQIVND (reference sequence). Drawing the rest from reference TRBV19 and TRBJ1-1, the complete variable domain is DGGITQSPKYLFRKEGQNVTLSCEQNLNHDAMYWYRQDPGQGLRLIYYSQIVNDFQKGDIAEGYSVSREKKESFPLTVTSAQKNPTAFYLCASSRSGGPVGYTEAFFGQGTRLTVV.

J is TRBJ1-2 and V is TRBV27, with D hard to call. V lost 1 base to trimming and J lost 0 bases, with 18 bases between them. The CDR3 runs to 18 residues. CDR1 is MNHEY, CDR2 SMNVEV, per germline (reference sequence). The CDR3 sequence is CASSLFGPLYSTNYGYTF. The DNA for the CDR3 is TGTGCCAGCAGTTTATTCGGCCCCCTTTACAGTACTAACTATGGCTACACCTTC.

The rearrangement joins TRBV2 to TRBJ1-2, with D possibly matching TRBD1 (6 bases). This CDR3 region has 15 residues. Germline lookup yields CDR1 SNHLY and CDR2 FYNNEI. V was shortened by 0 bases and J by 1 base, with 9 bases between the two germline ends. The CDR3 DNA is TGTGCCAGCAGTGAAGCGGGGGCTCGTAACTATGGCTACACCTTC. It yields the protein CASSEAGARNYGYTF.

The chain combines TRBV5-6 with TRBJ2-5; no firm D call. Germline assignment: CDR1 SGHDT and CDR2 YYEEEE. V lost 3 bases and J 0 bases, leaving 15 bases between the germline ends. The CDR3 loop spans 16 amino acids. This chain's CDR3 is CASSSNLLRYQETQYF. The CDR3 nucleotides are TGTGCCAGCAGCTCGAATCTTTTGCGGTACCAAGAGACCCAGTACTTC.

This clone was observed a single time. The DNA for the CDR3 is TGTGCCAGCAGCCAGCCAGGGGGCCTTAATGAAAAACTGTTTTTT. It translates to CASSQPGGLNEKLFF. The chain recombines TRBV4-2 with TRBJ1-4; 8 bases fit TRBD1. In germline, CDR1 is LGHNA, CDR2 YNFKEQ. The CDR3 sequence is 15 residues long. V trimming: 3 bases; J trimming: 4 bases; junction bases outside the gene matches: 4.

The chain is built from TRBV6-1 and TRBJ1-6, with unresolved D. Germline V gives CDR1 MNHNS, CDR2 SASEGT. This CDR3 has 16 residues. V was trimmed by 1 base and J by 9 bases, leaving 16 bases between them. Here the CDR3 DNA reads TGTGCCAGCAGTGAAGTAGAGAGCCTGAGTAGTTCACCCCTCCACTTT. Protein product: CASSEVESLSSSPLHF.

This clone appeared a few times. The chain couples TRBV4-1 to TRBJ2-2; D is possibly TRBD1 (5 bases). V gave up 1 base and J gave up 4 bases, with 13 bases separating them. This CDR3 is built from 16 residues. Germline V gene sequence: CDR1 MGHRA, CDR2 YSYEKL. The CDR3 sequence: CASSQGQGHATGELFF. In nucleotides, the CDR3 is TGCGCCAGCAGCCAAGGCCAGGGCCACGCCACCGGGGAGCTGTTTTTT.

The chain is built from TRBV18 and TRBJ2-2, with 11 bases fitting TRBD2. This CDR3 comprises 18 residues. CDR1 and CDR2 (germline): KGHSH, LQKENI. The junction had 3 bases not matched to a gene; V was cut back by 0 bases and J by 0 bases. Here the CDR3 reads CASSPPGTSGANTGELFF. In DNA, the CDR3 is TGTGCCAGCTCACCACCGGGGACTAGCGGCGCGAACACCGGGGAGCTGTTTTTT.

V usage is TRBV2 and J usage is TRBJ2-5; D is unresolved. The CDR3 has 10 amino acids. V was shortened by 8 bases and J by 2 bases, with 3 bases between the two germline ends. Germline CDR1 and CDR2: SNHLY and FYNNEI. The CDR3 reads CASRQETQYF. CDR3 sequence (DNA): TGTGCCAGCCGGCAAGAGACCCAGTACTTC.

The V and J genes are TRBV11-2 and TRBJ2-1; D is unclear. V dropped 5 bases and J dropped 12 bases, with 17 bases sitting between them. This CDR3 has 13 amino acids. CDR1 is SGHAT, CDR2 FQNNGV, per germline. The CDR3 DNA reads as TGTGCCAGCAGCCCCTTCGTTCGTCAGTGGCAGTTCTTC. Its translation: CASSPFVRQWQFF.

The chain combines TRBV10-3 with TRBJ1-2, with D unresolved. The CDR3 is made up of 13 amino acids. The ends were cut back, 6 bases at V and 1 base at J, with 9 bases in the middle. Per germline, CDR1 ENHRY and CDR2 SYGVKD. CDR3 coding DNA: TGTGCCATCAGGCGACTGATTAACTATGGCTACACCTTC. Translated: CAIRRLINYGYTF.

This clone was seen a few times. The V gene is TRBV2, the J gene TRBJ2-1; 8 nucleotides line up with TRBD2. The CDR3 extends over 14 amino acids. Germline CDR1 SNHLY, CDR2 FYNNEI. V was pared by 2 bases and J by 3 bases, with 0 bases of the junction left unmatched. CDR3 nucleotides: TGTGCCAGCAGTGAACTAGCGGGCTACAATGAGCAGTTCTTC. Encoded protein: CASSELAGYNEQFF.

The chain links TRBV11-3 to TRBJ1-1; D ambiguous. The CDR3 is 15 residues long. V was pared by 5 bases and J by 4 bases, with 17 bases between. Germline CDR1 reads SGHNT; CDR2 reads YENEEA. The CDR3 bases are TGTGCCAGCAGCCCAGACCCTAGGTTTGTCACTGAAGCTTTCTTT. This encodes CASSPDPRFVTEAFF.

The chain employs TRBV5-8 and TRBJ1-5, with 7 bases identical to TRBD1. V shed 2 bases and J 5 bases; nucleotides not matched to a gene: 7. The germline CDR1 and CDR2 sequences are SGHTS and YDEGEE. CDR3 length: 15 residues. The CDR3 DNA follows: TGTGCCAGCAGCTTTGCCAGGGGGATGGATCAGCCCCAGCATTTT. Amino acids: CASSFARGMDQPQHF.